The 14 T cell receptor beta chains below all came from one sample that was sequenced in a study of spatial heterogeneity in lung cancer. Each CDR3 protein gets one entry after TCRdb re-called the 5' RACE reads with MiXCR. This sample yields roughly 70,000 distinct CDR3 sequences, of which roughly 9% are seen a single time; approximately 2% belongs to the top ten. The time point was: blood at routine non-recurrence follow-up after resection. The input for sequencing was PBMCs, taken at follow-up. Source of these receptors: a female donor with early-stage non-small cell lung cancer.

This clonotype has at least ten counts. The gene calls are TRBV7-9 and TRBJ2-3; D remains unclear. The CDR3 has 14 residues. The V gene lost 3 bases and the J gene lost 0 bases, with 7 bases spanning the gap. Germline CDR1 reads SEHNR; CDR2 reads FQNEAQ (reference sequence). CDR3 sequence reads: CASSLSTSTDTQYF. The CDR3, as DNA: TGTGCCAGCAGCTTGTCAACTAGCACAGATACGCAGTATTTT.

This clonotype was seen at least ten times. The CDR3 nucleotides read TGTGCCAGCAGCTTACATCCCTCCCAAGAGACCCAGTACTTC. This encodes CASSLHPSQETQYF. The genes are TRBV7-2 and TRBJ2-5; D gene uncertain. CDR3 length: 14 residues. The V end was cut by 2 bases, the J end by 1 base, with 8 bases between. CDR1 and CDR2 (germline): SGHTA, FQGNSA.

In nucleotides, the CDR3 is TGCGCCAGCAGCACGGGACTAGCGGGAGTGGAGACCCAGTACTTC. This translates into CASSTGLAGVETQYF. The chain joins TRBV5-1 to TRBJ2-5; TRBD2 agrees at 14 bases. Germline V CDR1 and CDR2: SGHRS, YFSETQ. The trim removed 4 bases at V and 5 bases at J, leaving 4 bases unmatched. The CDR3 is 15 amino acids.

This clonotype has ten or more counts. V gene TRBV7-2 combines with J gene TRBJ1-2, with 9 bases aligning to TRBD1. Germline assignment: CDR1 SGHTA and CDR2 FQGNSA. CDR3 length: 16 residues. Losses at the gene ends were 5 bases for V and 1 base for J; bases not matched to a gene: 8. The DNA of the CDR3 is TGTGCCAGCAGCCCTGGGACAGGGCTCGGTAACTATGGCTACACCTTC. This translates into CASSPGTGLGNYGYTF.

J is TRBJ1-1 and V is TRBV30; no definite D call. Germline CDR1 reads GTSNPN; CDR2 reads SVGIG (reference sequence). Trimming pared 3 bases from V and 6 bases from J, leaving 11 bases between. The CDR3 covers 12 residues. The CDR3, as DNA: TGTGCCTGGAGGCCGGTTTTCTCTGAAGCTTTCTTT. It yields the protein CAWRPVFSEAFF.

This clonotype was detected ten times or more. The chain uses TRBV19 and TRBJ2-2; D is unresolved. Germline V gene sequence: CDR1 LNHDA, CDR2 SQIVND (reference sequence). With 6 bases removed from V and 7 bases from J, the gap between germline ends came to 9 bases. The length of the CDR3 is 12 residues. CDR3 bases: TGTGCCAGTAGGAAAAAAGTCGGGGAGCTGTTTTTT. It encodes CASRKKVGELFF.

This clonotype occurred many times. This sequence joins TRBV6-1 and TRBJ1-5; D not certain. The germline CDR1 and CDR2 sequences are MNHNS and SASEGT. Trimming took 7 bases from V and 4 from J, leaving 8 bases between them. The length of the CDR3 is 12 residues. The CDR3 here is CASTEPNQPQHF. The DNA for the CDR3 is TGTGCCAGCACGGAACCGAATCAGCCCCAGCATTTT.

This clonotype was detected many times. This sequence joins TRBV12-3 or TRBV12-4 and TRBJ2-3; 9 nucleotides align to TRBD2. The J segment lost 1 base and the V segment lost 4 bases, leaving 9 bases of the junction unmatched. The CDR3 consists of 17 residues. The CDR3 region has the DNA TGTGCCAGCAGTTCGGCGGGAGGGCTCGTTGGCACAGATACGCAGTATTTT. This translates into CASSSAGGLVGTDTQYF.

This clonotype came up many times. This chain uses TRBV7-9 with TRBJ2-7; either TRBD1 or TRBD2 may supply D (5 bases each). The CDR3 is 14 amino acids. Per germline, CDR1 SEHNR and CDR2 FQNEAQ (reference sequence). Trimming removed 1 base at V and 7 bases at J, with 14 bases between. Here the CDR3 DNA reads TGTGCCAGCAGCTTAGGAGGGGTCGGCTGGGAGCAGTACTTC. Translated, it gives CASSLGGVGWEQYF.

This clonotype was recorded at least ten times. The chain is built from TRBV5-1 and TRBJ1-2; 7 nucleotides align to TRBD1. Germline V gene lookup returns CDR1 SGHRS and CDR2 YFSETQ. The CDR3 covers 16 residues. J lost 6 bases, V lost 4 bases, and 15 bases had no gene match. The CDR3 sequence: CASSRQGQAAFDGYTF. CDR3 nucleotide sequence: TGCGCCAGCAGCCGCCAAGGACAGGCTGCGTTCGATGGCTACACCTTC.

This clonotype has only one observation. This clone may be a read error of a much larger clone one base away. J is TRBJ2-7 and V is TRBV19, with D uncertain. The last part of the DNA fits TRBJ2-1 better; the J call may be wrong. Germline CDR1 and CDR2: LNHDA and SQIVND (reference sequence). This CDR3 comprises 13 residues. The CDR3 nucleotides read TGTGCCAGTAGCCACTACCACGCGTCCGAGCAGTTCTTC. This gives the protein CASSHYHASEQFF.

This clonotype showed up many times. This chain links TRBV27 with TRBJ2-1, with 9 positions matching TRBD2. V trimming: 1 base; J trimming: 9 bases; junction bases outside the gene matches: 7. This CDR3 region has 15 residues. Germline V gene data show CDR1 as MNHEY and CDR2 as SMNVEV (reference sequence). The CDR3 loop is CASSLWIAGDGEQFF. CDR3 nucleotides: TGTGCCAGCAGTTTATGGATAGCGGGAGATGGTGAGCAGTTCTTC.

This clonotype was seen ten or more times. CDR3 in amino acids: CASSLVGGTGYTF. CDR3 sequence (DNA): TGTGCCAGCAGTTTAGTGGGGGGTACTGGCTACACCTTC. The chain combines TRBV12-3 or TRBV12-4 with TRBJ1-2; possible D gene TRBD1, 5 bases. Trimming pared 1 base from V and 7 bases from J, leaving 10 bases between. The CDR3 is made up of 13 amino acids.

The chain recombines TRBV18 with TRBJ1-2; 7 nucleotides line up with TRBD1. Germline V gives CDR1 KGHSH, CDR2 LQKENI. Unmatched junction bases numbered 3, after V lost 0 bases and J lost 2 bases. This CDR3 is 15 amino acids long. CDR3 loop: CASSPPGQRNYGYTF. In nucleotides, the CDR3 is TGTGCCAGCTCACCACCGGGACAGCGAAACTATGGCTACACCTTC.